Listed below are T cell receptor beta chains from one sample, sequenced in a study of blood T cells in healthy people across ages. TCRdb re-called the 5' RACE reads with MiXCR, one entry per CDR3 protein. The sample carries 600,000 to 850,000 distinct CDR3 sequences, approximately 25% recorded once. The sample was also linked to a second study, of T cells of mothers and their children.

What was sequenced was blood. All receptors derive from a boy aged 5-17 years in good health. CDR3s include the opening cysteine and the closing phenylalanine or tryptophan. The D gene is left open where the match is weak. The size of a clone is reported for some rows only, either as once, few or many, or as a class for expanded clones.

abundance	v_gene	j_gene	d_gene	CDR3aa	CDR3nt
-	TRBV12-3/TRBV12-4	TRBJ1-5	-	CASTTDEDDQPQHF	TGTGCCAGCACGACTGACGAAGACGATCAGCCCCAGCATTTT
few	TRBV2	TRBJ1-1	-	CASSDSGQKAFF	TGTGCCAGCAGTGACTCTGGACAAAAAGCTTTCTTT
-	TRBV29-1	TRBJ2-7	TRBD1	CSVGGTRDSSSYEQYF	TGCAGCGTTGGGGGAACCCGGGACAGTTCTTCCTACGAGCAGTACTTC
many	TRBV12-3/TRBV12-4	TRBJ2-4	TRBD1	CASSLTGAKNIQYF	TGTGCCAGCAGTTTGACAGGGGCCAAAAACATTCAGTACTTC
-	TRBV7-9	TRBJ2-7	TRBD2	CASSILAGANEQYF	TGTGCCAGCAGCATACTAGCGGGGGCGAACGAGCAGTACTTC
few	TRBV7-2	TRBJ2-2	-	CASSLEGYPGELFF	TGTGCCAGCAGCTTAGAGGGATATCCCGGGGAGCTGTTTTTT
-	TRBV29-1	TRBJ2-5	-	CSVSRSREPQYF	TGCAGCGTTTCCCGGAGCAGGGAGCCCCAGTACTTC
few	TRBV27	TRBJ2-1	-	CASSWTPGDSEQFF	TGTGCCAGCAGTTGGACCCCTGGGGATTCTGAGCAGTTCTTC
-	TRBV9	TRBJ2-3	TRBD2	CASSGAGSTDTQYF	TGTGCCAGCAGCGGAGCGGGGAGCACAGATACGCAGTATTTT
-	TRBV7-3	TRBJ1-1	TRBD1	CASSLQGGREAFF	TGTGCCAGCAGCTTACAGGGGGGTAGGGAAGCTTTCTTT
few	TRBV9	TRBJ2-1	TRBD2	CASSVDAGAYNGQFF	TGTGCCAGCAGCGTAGACGCGGGAGCCTACAATGGGCAGTTCTTC
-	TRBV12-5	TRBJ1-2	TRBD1	CASGFDPWDSRDYGYTF	TGTGCTAGTGGTTTCGATCCTTGGGACAGCCGAGACTATGGCTACACCTTC
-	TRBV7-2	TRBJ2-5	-	CASSKRRGETQYF	TGTGCCAGCAGCAAACGGCGTGGGGAGACCCAGTACTTC
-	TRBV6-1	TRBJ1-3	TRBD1	CASRETGAGNTIYF	TGTGCCAGCAGGGAGACAGGGGCCGGAAACACCATATATTTT
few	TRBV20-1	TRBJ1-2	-	CSASGEGYTF	TGCAGTGCTTCAGGGGAAGGCTACACCTTC
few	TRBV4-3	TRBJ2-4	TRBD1	CASSQDLIIGTGALGAKNIQYF	TGCGCCAGCAGCCAAGATTTGATCATCGGGACAGGGGCCCTCGGGGCCAAAAACATTCAGTACTTC
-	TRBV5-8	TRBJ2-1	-	CASSPGQTSYNEQFF	TGTGCCAGCAGCCCCGGACAGACCTCCTACAATGAGCAGTTCTTC
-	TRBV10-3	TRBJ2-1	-	CAISGQDNEQFF	TGTGCCATCAGCGGGCAAGACAATGAGCAGTTCTTC
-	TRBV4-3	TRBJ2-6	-	CASSQDGSGSGANVLTF	TGCGCCAGCAGCCAAGATGGCAGTGGCTCTGGGGCCAACGTCCTGACTTTC
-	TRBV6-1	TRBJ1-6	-	CASSAHGGGYNSPLHF	TGTGCCAGCAGTGCCCACGGGGGGGGCTATAATTCACCCCTCCACTTT
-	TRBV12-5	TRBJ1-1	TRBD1	CATKTGYTEAFF	TGTGCTACCAAGACAGGGTACACTGAAGCTTTCTTT
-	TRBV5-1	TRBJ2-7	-	CASSLAPGPYEQYF	TGCGCCAGCAGCTTGGCGCCAGGTCCTTACGAGCAGTACTTC
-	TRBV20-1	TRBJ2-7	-	CSAASGITYEQYF	TGCAGTGCGGCGTCGGGGATTACCTACGAGCAGTACTTC
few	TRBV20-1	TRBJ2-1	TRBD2	CSAHILTSASYNEQFF	TGCAGTGCTCACATATTGACTAGCGCCTCCTACAATGAGCAGTTCTTC
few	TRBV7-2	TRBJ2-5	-	CASSLVAGRQETQYF	TGTGCCAGCAGCTTAGTGGCGGGGAGGCAAGAGACCCAGTACTTC
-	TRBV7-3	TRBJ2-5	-	CASSLTPGVEETQYF	TGTGCCAGCAGCCTCACTCCGGGGGTGGAAGAGACCCAGTACTTC
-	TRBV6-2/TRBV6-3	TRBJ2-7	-	CASSPSQSGVSEQYF	TGTGCCAGCAGCCCCTCTCAGTCAGGGGTGTCCGAGCAGTACTTC
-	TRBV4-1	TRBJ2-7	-	CASSQGASPYEQYF	TGCGCCAGCAGCCAAGGGGCCTCCCCCTACGAGCAGTACTTC
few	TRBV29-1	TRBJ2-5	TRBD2	CSVVEWGVAGQETQYF	TGCAGCGTTGTCGAGTGGGGGGTAGCGGGCCAAGAGACCCAGTACTTC
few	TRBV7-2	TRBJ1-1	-	CASSFGTMNTEAFF	TGTGCCAGCAGCTTCGGGACTATGAACACTGAAGCTTTCTTT
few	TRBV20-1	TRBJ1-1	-	CSATTENTEAFF	TGCAGTGCTACGACGGAGAACACTGAAGCTTTCTTT
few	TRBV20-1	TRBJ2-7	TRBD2	CSADPPGLNNEQYF	TGCAGTGCCGACCCCCCGGGACTAAATAACGAGCAGTACTTC
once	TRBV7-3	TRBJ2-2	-	CASSYRTVNTGELFF	TGTGCCAGCAGCTACCGGACAGTTAACACCGGGGAGCTGTTTTTT
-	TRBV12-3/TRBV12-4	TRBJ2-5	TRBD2	CASSPWTSGRAGTQYF	TGTGCCAGCAGTCCCTGGACTAGCGGGAGGGCGGGGACCCAGTACTTC
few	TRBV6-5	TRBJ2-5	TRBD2	CASSFSGREGQYF	TGTGCCAGCAGTTTTTCTGGGAGGGAAGGGCAGTACTTC
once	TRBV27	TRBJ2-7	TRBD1	CASSFQSPGGVYEQYF	TGTGCCAGCAGCTTCCAATCGCCAGGGGGCGTATACGAGCAGTACTTC
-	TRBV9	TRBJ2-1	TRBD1	CASSIGQGADNEQFF	TGTGCCAGCAGCATCGGACAGGGGGCTGACAATGAGCAGTTCTTC
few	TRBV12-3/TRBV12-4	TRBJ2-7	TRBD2	CASSRGASGGYEQYF	TGTGCCAGCAGCAGGGGGGCTAGCGGGGGGTACGAGCAGTACTTC
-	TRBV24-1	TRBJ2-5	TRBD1	CATAGQGDRETQYF	TGTGCCACCGCTGGACAGGGGGACCGCGAGACCCAGTACTTC
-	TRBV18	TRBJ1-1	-	CASSPLVVNTEAFF	TGTGCCAGCTCACCGTTGGTCGTGAACACTGAAGCTTTCTTT
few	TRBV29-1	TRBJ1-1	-	CSVAGASTEAFF	TGCAGCGTTGCCGGGGCGAGCACTGAAGCTTTCTTT
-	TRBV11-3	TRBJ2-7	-	CASSLGFWDEQYF	TGTGCCAGCAGCTTAGGTTTTTGGGACGAGCAGTACTTC
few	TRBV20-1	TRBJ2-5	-	CSARGQLAQETQYF	TGCAGTGCTAGAGGCCAACTAGCCCAAGAGACCCAGTACTTC
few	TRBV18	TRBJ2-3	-	CASSPIIDTQYF	TGTGCCAGCTCACCAATTATAGATACGCAGTATTTT
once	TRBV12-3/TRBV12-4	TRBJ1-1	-	CASTPEGGRTEAFF	TGTGCCAGCACCCCAGAGGGGGGCAGGACTGAAGCTTTCTTT
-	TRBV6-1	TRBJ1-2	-	CASSDPGSLGLGYTF	TGTGCCAGCAGTGATCCGGGATCCCTCGGGCTAGGCTACACCTTC
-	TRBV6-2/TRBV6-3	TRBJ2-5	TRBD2	CASRRTSLQETQYF	TGTGCCAGCAGACGGACTAGTCTCCAAGAGACCCAGTACTTC
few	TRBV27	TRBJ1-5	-	CASSLEVGQPQHF	TGTGCCAGCAGTTTAGAGGTCGGGCAGCCCCAGCATTTT
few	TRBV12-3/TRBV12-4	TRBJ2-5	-	CASSSFGGGGQETQYF	TGTGCCAGCAGTTCCTTTGGCGGGGGCGGCCAAGAGACCCAGTACTTC
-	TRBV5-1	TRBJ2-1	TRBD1	CASSNHRGPEVDEQFF	TGCGCCAGCAGCAACCACAGGGGCCCTGAAGTCGATGAGCAGTTCTTC
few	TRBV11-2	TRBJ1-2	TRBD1	CASSQGQLYGYTF	TGTGCCAGCAGCCAGGGACAGCTGTATGGCTACACCTTC
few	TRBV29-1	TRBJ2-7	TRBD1	CSVSQDRGTTYEQYF	TGCAGCGTCTCACAGGACAGGGGAACTACCTACGAGCAGTACTTC
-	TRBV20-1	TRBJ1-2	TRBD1	CSAIDRGPDGYTF	TGCAGTGCGATTGACAGGGGACCGGATGGCTACACCTTC